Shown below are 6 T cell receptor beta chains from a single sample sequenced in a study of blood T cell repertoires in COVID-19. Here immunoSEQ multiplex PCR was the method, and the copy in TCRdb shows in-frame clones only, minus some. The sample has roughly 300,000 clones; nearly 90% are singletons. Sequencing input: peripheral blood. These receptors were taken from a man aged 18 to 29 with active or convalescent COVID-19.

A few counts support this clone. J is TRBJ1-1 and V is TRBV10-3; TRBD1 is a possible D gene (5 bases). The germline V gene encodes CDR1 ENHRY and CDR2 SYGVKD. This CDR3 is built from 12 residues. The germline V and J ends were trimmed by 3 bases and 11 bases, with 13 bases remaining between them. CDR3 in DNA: TGTGCCATCAGTGATAGCGGGGGTGGTGCTTTCTTT. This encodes CAISDSGGGAFF.

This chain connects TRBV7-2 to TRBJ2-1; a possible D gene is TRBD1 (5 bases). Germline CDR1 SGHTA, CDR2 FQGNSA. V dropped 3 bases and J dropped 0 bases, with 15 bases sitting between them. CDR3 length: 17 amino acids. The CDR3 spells CASSFPLTAASYNEQFF. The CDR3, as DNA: TGTGCCAGCAGCTTCCCCCTGACAGCTGCCTCCTACAATGAGCAGTTCTTC.

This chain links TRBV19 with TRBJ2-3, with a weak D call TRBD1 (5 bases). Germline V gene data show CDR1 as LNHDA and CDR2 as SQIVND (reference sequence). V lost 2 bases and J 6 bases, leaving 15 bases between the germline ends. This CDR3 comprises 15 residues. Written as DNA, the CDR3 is TGTGCCAGTAGTATATTGGCAGGGTTGACCGATACGCAGTATTTT. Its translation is CASSILAGLTDTQYF. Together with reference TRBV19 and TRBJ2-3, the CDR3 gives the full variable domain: DGGITQSPKYLFRKEGQNVTLSCEQNLNHDAMYWYRQDPGQGLRLIYYSQIVNDFQKGDIAEGYSVSREKKESFPLTVTSAQKNPTAFYLCASSILAGLTDTQYFGPGTRLTVL.

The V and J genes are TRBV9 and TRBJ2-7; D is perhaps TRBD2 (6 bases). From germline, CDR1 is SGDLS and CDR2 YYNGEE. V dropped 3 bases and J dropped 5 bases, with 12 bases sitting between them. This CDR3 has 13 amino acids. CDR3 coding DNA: TGTGCCAGCAGCGCCAGCGGGCCTGACGAGCAGTACTTC. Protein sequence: CASSASGPDEQYF.

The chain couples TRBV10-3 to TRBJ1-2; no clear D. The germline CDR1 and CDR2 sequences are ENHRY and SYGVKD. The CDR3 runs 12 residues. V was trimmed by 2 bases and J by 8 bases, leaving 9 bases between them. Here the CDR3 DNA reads TGTGCCATCAGTGAGCCTCCGGGGGGCTACACCTTC. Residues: CAISEPPGGYTF.

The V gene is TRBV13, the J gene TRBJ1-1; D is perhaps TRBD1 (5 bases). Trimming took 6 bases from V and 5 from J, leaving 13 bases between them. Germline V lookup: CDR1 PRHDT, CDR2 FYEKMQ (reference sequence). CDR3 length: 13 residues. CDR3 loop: CASSRGVGTEAFF. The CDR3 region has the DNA TGTGCCAGCAGTCGGGGGGTAGGAACTGAAGCTTTCTTT.